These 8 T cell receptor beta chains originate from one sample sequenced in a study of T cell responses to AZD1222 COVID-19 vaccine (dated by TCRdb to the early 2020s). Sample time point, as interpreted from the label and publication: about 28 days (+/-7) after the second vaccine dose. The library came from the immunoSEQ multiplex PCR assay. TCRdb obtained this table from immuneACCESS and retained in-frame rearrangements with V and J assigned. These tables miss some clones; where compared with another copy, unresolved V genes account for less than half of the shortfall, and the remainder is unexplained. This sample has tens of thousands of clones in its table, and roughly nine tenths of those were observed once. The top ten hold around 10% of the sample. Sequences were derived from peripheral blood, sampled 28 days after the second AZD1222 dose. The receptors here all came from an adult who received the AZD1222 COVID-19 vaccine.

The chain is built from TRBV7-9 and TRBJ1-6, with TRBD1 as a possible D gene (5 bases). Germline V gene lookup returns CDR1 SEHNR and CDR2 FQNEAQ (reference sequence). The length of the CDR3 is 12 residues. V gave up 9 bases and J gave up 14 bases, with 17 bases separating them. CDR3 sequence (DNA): TGTGCCAGTACGAACGGGGCGGCGGCCCTCCACTTT. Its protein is CASTNGAAALHF.

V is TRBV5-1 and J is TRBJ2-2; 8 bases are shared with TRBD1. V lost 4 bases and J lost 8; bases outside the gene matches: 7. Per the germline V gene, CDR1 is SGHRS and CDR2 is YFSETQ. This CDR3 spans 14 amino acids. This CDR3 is CASSLDRVEGELFF. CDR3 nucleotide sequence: TGCGCCAGCAGCCTGGACAGGGTAGAGGGGGAGCTGTTTTTT.

The CDR3 DNA is TGTGCCAGCAACCCCCCGGGGGGTGCAGATACGCAGTATTTT. This sequence encodes CASNPPGGADTQYF. This chain joins TRBV2 and TRBJ2-3; 7 nucleotides line up with TRBD2. The CDR3 has 14 amino acids. From germline, CDR1 is SNHLY and CDR2 FYNNEI. The V gene end was trimmed by 7 bases and the J gene end by 4 bases; junction bases not matched to a gene: 8. The full variable domain, rest sourced from reference TRBV2 and TRBJ2-3, is EPEVTQTPSHQVTQMGQEVILRCVPISNHLYFYWYRQILGQKVEFLVSFYNNEISEKSEIFDDQFSVERPDGSNFTLKIRSTKLEDSAMYFCASNPPGGADTQYFGPGTRLTVL.

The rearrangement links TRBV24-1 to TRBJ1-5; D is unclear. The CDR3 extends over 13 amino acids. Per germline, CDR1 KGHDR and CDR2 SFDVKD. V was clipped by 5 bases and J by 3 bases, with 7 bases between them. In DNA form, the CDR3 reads TGTGCCACCAGTGGGGGATTCAATCAGCCCCAGCATTTT. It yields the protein CATSGGFNQPQHF.

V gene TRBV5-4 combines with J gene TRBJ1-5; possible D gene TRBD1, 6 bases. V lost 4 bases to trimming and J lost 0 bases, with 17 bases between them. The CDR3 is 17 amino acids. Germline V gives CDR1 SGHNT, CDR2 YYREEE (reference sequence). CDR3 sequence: CASSLSVGGDSNQPQHF. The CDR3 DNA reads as TGTGCCAGCAGCCTCTCCGTGGGGGGCGATAGCAATCAGCCCCAGCATTTT.

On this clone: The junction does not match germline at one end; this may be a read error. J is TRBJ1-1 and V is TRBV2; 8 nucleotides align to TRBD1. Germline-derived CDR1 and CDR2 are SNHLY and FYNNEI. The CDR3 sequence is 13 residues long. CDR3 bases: TGTGCCAGCAGCAGGGACAGGAGGACTGAGGCTTTCTTT. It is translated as CASSRDRRTEAFF.

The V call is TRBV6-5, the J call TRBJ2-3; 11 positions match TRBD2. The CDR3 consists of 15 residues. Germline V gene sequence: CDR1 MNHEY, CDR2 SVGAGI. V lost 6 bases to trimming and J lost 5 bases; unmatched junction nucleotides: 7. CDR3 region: CASRSLAGAGDTQYF. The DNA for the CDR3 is TGTGCCAGCAGATCACTAGCGGGGGCCGGAGATACGCAGTATTTT.

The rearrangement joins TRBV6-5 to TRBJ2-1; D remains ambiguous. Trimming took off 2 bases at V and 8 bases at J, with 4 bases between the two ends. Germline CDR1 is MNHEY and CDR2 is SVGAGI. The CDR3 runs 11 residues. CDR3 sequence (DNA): TGTGCCAGCAGTTACAACTATGAGCAGTTCTTC. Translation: CASSYNYEQFF.